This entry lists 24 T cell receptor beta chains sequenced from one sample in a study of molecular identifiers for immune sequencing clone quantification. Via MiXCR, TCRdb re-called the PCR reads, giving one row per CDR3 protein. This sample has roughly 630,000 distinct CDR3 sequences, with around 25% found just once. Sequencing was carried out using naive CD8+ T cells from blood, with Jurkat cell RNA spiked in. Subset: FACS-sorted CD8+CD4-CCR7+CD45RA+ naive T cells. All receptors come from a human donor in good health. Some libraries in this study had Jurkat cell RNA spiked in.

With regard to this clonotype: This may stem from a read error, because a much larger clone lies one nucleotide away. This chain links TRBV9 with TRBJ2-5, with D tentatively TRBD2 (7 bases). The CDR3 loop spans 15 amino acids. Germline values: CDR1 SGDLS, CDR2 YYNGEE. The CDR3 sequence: CARSVVAGAVETQYF. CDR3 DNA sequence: TGTGCCCGCAGCGTAGTGGCGGGGGCCGTGGAGACCCAGTACTTC.

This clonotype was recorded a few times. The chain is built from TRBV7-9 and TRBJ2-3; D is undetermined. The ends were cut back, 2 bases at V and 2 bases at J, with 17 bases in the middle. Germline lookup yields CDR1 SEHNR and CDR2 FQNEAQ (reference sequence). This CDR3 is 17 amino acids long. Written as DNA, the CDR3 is TGTGCCAGCAGCTTAAAATATAGCCCCCCTCACACAGATACGCAGTATTTT. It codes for CASSLKYSPPHTDTQYF.

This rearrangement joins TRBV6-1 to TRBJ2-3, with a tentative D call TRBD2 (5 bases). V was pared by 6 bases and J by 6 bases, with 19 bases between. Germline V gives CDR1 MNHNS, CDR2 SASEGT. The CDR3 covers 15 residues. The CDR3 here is CASSALEAMRDTQYF. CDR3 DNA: TGTGCCAGCAGCGCTCTGGAGGCTATGCGGGATACGCAGTATTTT.

In DNA form, the CDR3 reads TGTGCCAGCAGCCTATACGACAGCTACGAGCAGTACTTC. It yields the protein CASSLYDSYEQYF. The gene calls are TRBV7-3 and TRBJ2-7; TRBD1 is a possible D gene (5 bases). The CDR3 has 13 residues. The ends were cut back, 5 bases at V and 3 bases at J, with 11 bases in the middle. CDR1 is SGHTA, CDR2 FQGTGA, per germline.

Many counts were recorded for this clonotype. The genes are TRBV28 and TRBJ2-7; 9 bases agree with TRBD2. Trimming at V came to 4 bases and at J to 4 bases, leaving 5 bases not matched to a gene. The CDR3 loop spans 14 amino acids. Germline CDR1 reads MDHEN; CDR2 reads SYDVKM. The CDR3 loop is CASSSAGGPYEQYF. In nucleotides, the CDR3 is TGTGCCAGCAGTTCGGCGGGAGGGCCATACGAGCAGTACTTC.

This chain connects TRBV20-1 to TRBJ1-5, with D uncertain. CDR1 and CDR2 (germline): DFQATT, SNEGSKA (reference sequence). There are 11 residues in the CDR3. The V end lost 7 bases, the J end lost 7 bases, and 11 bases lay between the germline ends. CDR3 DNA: TGCAGTGTTATGGCAGGACAGCCCCAGCATTTT. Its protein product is CSVMAGQPQHF.

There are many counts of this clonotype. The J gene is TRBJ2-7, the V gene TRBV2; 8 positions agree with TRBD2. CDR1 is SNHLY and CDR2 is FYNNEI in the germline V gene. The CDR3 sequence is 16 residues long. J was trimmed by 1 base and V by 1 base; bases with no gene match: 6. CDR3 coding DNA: TGTGCCAGCAGTGAAGTGGCGGGAGGAGGGTCCTACGAGCAGTACTTC. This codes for CASSEVAGGGSYEQYF. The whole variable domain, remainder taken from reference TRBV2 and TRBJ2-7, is EPEVTQTPSHQVTQMGQEVILRCVPISNHLYFYWYRQILGQKVEFLVSFYNNEISEKSEIFDDQFSVERPDGSNFTLKIRSTKLEDSAMYFCASSEVAGGGSYEQYFGPGTRLTVT.

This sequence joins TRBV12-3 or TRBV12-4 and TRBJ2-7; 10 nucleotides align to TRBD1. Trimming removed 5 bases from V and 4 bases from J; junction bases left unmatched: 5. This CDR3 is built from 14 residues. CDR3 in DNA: TGTGCCAGCAGTCAGGACAGGGGGTGGTACGAGCAGTACTTC. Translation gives CASSQDRGWYEQYF.

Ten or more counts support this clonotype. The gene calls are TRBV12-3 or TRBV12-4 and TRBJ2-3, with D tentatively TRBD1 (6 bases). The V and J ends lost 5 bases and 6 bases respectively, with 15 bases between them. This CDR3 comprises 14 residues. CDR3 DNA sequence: TGTGCCAGCAGTCTCAAGGGTAGGGGGGATACGCAGTATTTT. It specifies CASSLKGRGDTQYF.

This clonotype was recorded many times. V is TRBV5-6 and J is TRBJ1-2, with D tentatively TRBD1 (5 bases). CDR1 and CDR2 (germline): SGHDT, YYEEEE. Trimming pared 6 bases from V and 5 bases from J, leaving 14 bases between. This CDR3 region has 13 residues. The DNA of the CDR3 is TGTGCCAGCAAGGGCGGGCAGGGATATGGCTACACCTTC. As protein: CASKGGQGYGYTF.

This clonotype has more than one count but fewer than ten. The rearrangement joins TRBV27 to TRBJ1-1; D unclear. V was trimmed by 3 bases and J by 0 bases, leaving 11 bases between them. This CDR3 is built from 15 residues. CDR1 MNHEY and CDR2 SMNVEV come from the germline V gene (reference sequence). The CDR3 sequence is CASSLEGVMNTEAFF. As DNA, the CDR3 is TGTGCCAGCAGTTTGGAGGGCGTGATGAACACTGAAGCTTTCTTT.

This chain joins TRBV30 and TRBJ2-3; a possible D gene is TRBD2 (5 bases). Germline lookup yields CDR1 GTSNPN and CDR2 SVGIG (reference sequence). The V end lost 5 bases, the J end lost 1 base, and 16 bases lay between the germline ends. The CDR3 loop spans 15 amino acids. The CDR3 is CAWARDSGGTDTQYF. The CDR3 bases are TGTGCCTGGGCCCGGGATTCCGGGGGCACAGATACGCAGTATTTT.

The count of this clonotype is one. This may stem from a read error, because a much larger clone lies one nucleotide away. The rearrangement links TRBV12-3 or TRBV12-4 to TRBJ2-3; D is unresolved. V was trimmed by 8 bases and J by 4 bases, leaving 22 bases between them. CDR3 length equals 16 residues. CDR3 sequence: CASGPQAGQSPDTQYF. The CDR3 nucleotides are TGTGCCAGCGGCCCCCAAGCTGGTCAGTCCCCAGATACGCAGTATTTT.

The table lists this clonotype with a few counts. The CDR3 loop reads CAWSPGLATGTGELFF. In DNA form, the CDR3 reads TGTGCCTGGAGTCCTGGACTAGCGACAGGAACCGGGGAGCTGTTTTTT. V is TRBV30 and J is TRBJ2-2, with 9 bases aligning to TRBD2. The CDR3 has 16 amino acids. J was trimmed by 5 bases and V by 2 bases; bases with no gene match: 9. Per the germline V gene, CDR1 is GTSNPN and CDR2 is SVGIG (reference sequence).

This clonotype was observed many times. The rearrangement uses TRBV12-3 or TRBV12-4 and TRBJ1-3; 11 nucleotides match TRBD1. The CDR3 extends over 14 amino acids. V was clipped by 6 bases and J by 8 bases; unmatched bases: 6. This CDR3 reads CASSLGQGADTIYF. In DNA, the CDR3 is TGTGCCAGCAGCCTCGGACAGGGGGCAGACACCATATATTTT.

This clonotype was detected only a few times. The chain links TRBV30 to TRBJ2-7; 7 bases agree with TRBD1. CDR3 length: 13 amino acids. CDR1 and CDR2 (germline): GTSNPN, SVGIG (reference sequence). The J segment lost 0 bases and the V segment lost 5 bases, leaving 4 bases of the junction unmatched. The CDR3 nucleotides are TGTGCCTGGGGACAGGAGTCCTCCTACGAGCAGTACTTC. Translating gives CAWGQESSYEQYF.

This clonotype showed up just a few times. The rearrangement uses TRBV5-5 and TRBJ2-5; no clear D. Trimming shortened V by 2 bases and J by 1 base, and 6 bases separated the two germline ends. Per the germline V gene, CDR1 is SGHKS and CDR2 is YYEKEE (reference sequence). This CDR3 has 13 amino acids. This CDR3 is CASSFLIQETQYF. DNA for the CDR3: TGTGCCAGCAGCTTCCTTATCCAAGAGACCCAGTACTTC. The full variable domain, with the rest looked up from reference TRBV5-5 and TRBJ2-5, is DAGVTQSPTHLIKTRGQQVTLRCSPISGHKSVSWYQQVLGQGPQFIFQYYEKEERGRGNFPDRFSARQFPNYSSELNVNALLLGDSALYLCASSFLIQETQYFGPGTRLLVL.

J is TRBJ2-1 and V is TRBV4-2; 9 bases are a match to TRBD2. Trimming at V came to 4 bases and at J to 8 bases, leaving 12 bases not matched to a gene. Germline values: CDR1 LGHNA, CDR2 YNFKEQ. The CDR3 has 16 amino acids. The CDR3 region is CASSPISGGRAYEQFF. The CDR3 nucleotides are TGTGCCAGCAGCCCTATTAGTGGCGGGAGGGCGTATGAGCAGTTCTTC.

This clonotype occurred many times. CDR3 nucleotides: TGTGCCATCAGTGATAGGGACAGGGAGACCGCCAAAAACATTCAGTACTTC. It encodes CAISDRDRETAKNIQYF. V gene TRBV10-3 combines with J gene TRBJ2-4, with 9 bases aligning to TRBD1. The CDR3 has 17 amino acids. J gave up 1 base and V 3 bases, and 7 bases lay outside the gene matches. Germline CDR1 and CDR2: ENHRY and SYGVKD.

The CDR3 loop is CASSLGAGIVCSNQPQHF. Here the CDR3 DNA reads TGTGCCAGCAGCTTGGGGGCAGGGATCGTCTGTAGCAATCAGCCCCAGCATTTT. This chain connects TRBV5-6 to TRBJ1-5, with D possibly matching TRBD1 (5 bases). There are 18 residues in the CDR3. The V end lost 0 bases, the J end lost 0 bases, and 16 bases lay between the germline ends. From germline, CDR1 is SGHDT and CDR2 YYEEEE.

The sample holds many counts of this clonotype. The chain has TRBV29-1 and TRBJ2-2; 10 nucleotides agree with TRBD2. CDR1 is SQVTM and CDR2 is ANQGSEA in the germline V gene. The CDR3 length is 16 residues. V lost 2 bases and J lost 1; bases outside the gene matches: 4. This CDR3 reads CSVEPASGGNTGELFF. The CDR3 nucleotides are TGCAGCGTTGAACCCGCTAGCGGGGGGAACACCGGGGAGCTGTTTTTT.

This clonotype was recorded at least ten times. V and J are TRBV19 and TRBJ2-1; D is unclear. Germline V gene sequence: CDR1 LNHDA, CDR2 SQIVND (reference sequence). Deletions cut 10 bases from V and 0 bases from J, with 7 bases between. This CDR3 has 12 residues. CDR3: CATRPSYNEQFF. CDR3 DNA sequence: TGTGCCACCCGGCCCTCCTACAATGAGCAGTTCTTC.

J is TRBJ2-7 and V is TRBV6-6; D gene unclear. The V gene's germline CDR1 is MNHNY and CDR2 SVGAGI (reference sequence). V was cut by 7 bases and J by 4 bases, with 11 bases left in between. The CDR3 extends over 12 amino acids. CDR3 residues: CASNLGRYEQYF. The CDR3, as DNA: TGTGCCAGCAATCTCGGACGGTACGAGCAGTACTTC.

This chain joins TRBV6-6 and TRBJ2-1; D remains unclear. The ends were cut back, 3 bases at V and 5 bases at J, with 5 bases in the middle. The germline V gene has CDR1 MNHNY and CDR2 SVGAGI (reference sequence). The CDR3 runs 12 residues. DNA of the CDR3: TGTGCCAGCAGTTATGTTGACAATGAGCAGTTCTTC. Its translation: CASSYVDNEQFF.